This T cell receptor beta chain was recovered during a study of T cells in women clearing cervical HPV infection. The germline gives CDR1 DFQATT, CDR2 SNEGSKA (reference sequence). Trimming took 5 bases from V and 3 from J, leaving 11 bases between them. There are 12 residues in the CDR3. All participants had a single incident cervical HPV16 infection, and prevalent HPV16 infections were excluded. Study-level results: TRBV6-7 abundance was lower in cases than controls (approximately 0.11% versus 0.16%).

As to this clone: The antigen is undetermined. The read comes to an end 3 residues before the CDR3 does, leaving the germline J gene to fill in the end.

Profiled with immunoSEQ multiplex PCR; TCRdb holds only in-frame clones, not every one. The sample holds about 20,000 clones. The source of this sequence is a woman between 18 and 75 years old with a cervical HPV16 infection that either progressed to CIN3+ or cleared (not recorded which). The chain carries TRBV20-1 and TRBJ2-7; D might be TRBD1 (5 bases). The sequencing sample was made of blood buffy coat. This CDR3 is CSAVLGDYEQYF. CDR3 bases read: TGCAGTGCTGTGTTAGGGGACTACGAG.